The present TCR beta chain was sequenced within a study of blood T cell repertoires in COVID-19. Study at large: Some COVID-19 samples were acute and others convalescent; all came from the United States, Italy and Spain. T cells, B-cell-depleted T cells, or PBMCs provided the cDNA or gDNA that served as material.

As handled by the study authors: Amplified reference gene primers provided the basis for estimating nucleated cell counts. Data came from immunoSEQ multiplex PCR; TCRdb stores just in-frame clones and leaves some out. Clone size and V and J calls were adopted from that table, with D and trimming inferred from the DNA. The sample lists more than 65,000 clones; 65% to 80% were seen once. This CDR3 comprises 15 residues. J gave up 4 bases and V 4 bases, and 11 bases lay outside the gene matches. Germline V gene sequence: CDR1 SGHRS, CDR2 YFSETQ. The genes are TRBV5-1 and TRBJ2-7, with TRBD1 matching 7 bases. This TCR came from a woman of 80 years or more with active or convalescent COVID-19. The sequencing sample was made of peripheral blood. The CDR3 nucleotides read TGCGCCAGCAGCGTCACCGGGACAGATCCTTACGAGCAGTACTTC. Translation: CASSVTGTDPYEQYF.